This T cell receptor beta chain was observed in a study of blood T cell repertoires in COVID-19 (dated by TCRdb to 2020 to 2021). Some background on the complete study: The collaborator samples originated in the United States, Italy and Spain and spanned the acute and convalescent phases of COVID-19. The material from the prospective study consisted of cDNA or gDNA derived from T cells, B-cell-depleted T cells, or PBMCs. Subjects who had been exposed to COVID-19, were actively infected with it, or had recovered from it provided the deeply sampled blood TCRbeta repertoires that made up the dataset. The repertoires were released in a freely available public database intended as a resource for research on the immune response to SARS-CoV-2. The samples were drawn from the first 160 participants of the ongoing ImmuneRACE study and from 1,254 subjects provided by 6 global collaborators. The sample metadata nearly always contained a de-identified subject ID, COVID-19 status, age in years and sex. Where HLA class I and class II types were available, the types were taken from metadata supplied by the sample provider, not from assay-based typing. Broad study findings and their caveats: Clinical and demographic metadata were provided uncurated, with the amount varying by source and participant.

Whole blood was collected in K2EDTA tubes by collaborating institutions according to the institutions' own protocols. For TCRbeta analysis, collaborator samples were shipped as frozen whole blood, as isolated PBMCs, or as DNA extracted from either sample type. The germline V gene specifies SGHTA as CDR1 and FQGTGA as CDR2. Trimming costs V 5 bases and J 5 bases, and their ends lie 9 bases apart. Counted from cysteine to phenylalanine, this CDR3 has 13 amino acids. Only the CDR3 DNA stays, 39 bases, in frame from base 1. The immunoSEQ Assay, a bias-controlled multiplex PCR, was used to amplify TCRbeta CDR3 regions from genomic DNA. As for the authors' bioinformatics: Nucleated cell counts per sample were estimated from amplification of reference gene primers within the assay. Sequence reads were collapsed and filtered to measure the absolute abundance of every unique TCRbeta CDR3 rearrangement. For each sample, productive Simpson clonality was calculated as the square root of Simpson's diversity index across productive rearrangements. TCRdb re-hosts the immuneACCESS table, in-frame sequences only. Its copies lack some clones; in the studies checked, an unresolved V gene accounts for under half of them, and the cause for the rest is not known. V and J calls plus clone size are reproduced from that table; the DNA served to infer D and trimming. This sample is represented by approximately 140,000 clones; about nine tenths of them were singletons. The ten largest clonotypes hold about 4.2% of the sample.

Concerning this clone: The specificity of this receptor is unknown. No per-base quality is available; no much larger clone lies one base away.

Source material: peripheral blood. The chain couples TRBV7-3 to TRBJ2-2; TRBD1 is perhaps the D gene, given 6 matching bases. The receptor comes from a woman aged 55-70 years with active or convalescent COVID-19. In nucleotide form, the sequence is TGTGCCAGCAGCCTCGGACAGACCGGGGAGCTGTTTTTT. Its amino acids are CASSLGQTGELFF. Full variable domain (CDR3 extended with the reference TRBV7-3 and TRBJ2-2 proteins): GAGVSQTPSNKVTEKGKYVELRCDPISGHTALYWYRQSLGQGPEFLIYFQGTGAADDSGLPNDRFFAVRPEGSVSTLKIQRTERGDSAVYLCASSLGQTGELFFGEGSRLTVL.